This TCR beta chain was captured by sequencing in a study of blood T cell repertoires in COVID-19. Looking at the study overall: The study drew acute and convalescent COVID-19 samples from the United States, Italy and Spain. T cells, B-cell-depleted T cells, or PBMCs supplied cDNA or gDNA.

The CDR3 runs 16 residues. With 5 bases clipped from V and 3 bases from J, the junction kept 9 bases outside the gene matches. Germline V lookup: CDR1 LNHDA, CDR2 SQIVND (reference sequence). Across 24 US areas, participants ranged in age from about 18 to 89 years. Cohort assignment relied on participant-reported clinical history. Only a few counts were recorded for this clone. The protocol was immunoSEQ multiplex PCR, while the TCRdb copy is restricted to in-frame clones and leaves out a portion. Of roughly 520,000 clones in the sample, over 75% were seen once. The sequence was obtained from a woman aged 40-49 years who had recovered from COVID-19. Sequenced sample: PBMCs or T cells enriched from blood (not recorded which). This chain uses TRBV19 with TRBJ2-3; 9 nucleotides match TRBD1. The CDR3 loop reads CASSAGQGRGTDTQYF. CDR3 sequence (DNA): TGTGCCAGTAGTGCCGGACAGGGGAGAGGAACAGATACGCAGTATTTT.